What follows describes a single T cell receptor beta chain. Its antigen is not identified. This record comes from a study of T-cell memory formation after mild COVID-19. Study as a whole: TCR clusters largely stayed donor specific.

The CDR3 length is 21 residues. With V trimmed by 4 bases and J by 0 bases, 21 bases remained unmatched. Per the germline V gene, CDR1 is SGHTA and CDR2 is FQGNSA. From 5'RACE with constant-segment primers came TCR alpha and TCR beta cDNA libraries that carried sample barcodes and UMIs. TCRdb re-analysed the 5' RACE reads in MiXCR, keeping a single row per CDR3 protein. The data show about 350,000 distinct CDR3 sequences, 13% to 15% seen once. Study-wide findings and caveats: Specificity for SARS-CoV-2 was not confirmed among the second-wave clones peaking on day 37. Clones contracting day 15 to 85 were balanced CD4/CD8; later expanders leaned CD4+.

Material for sequencing was PBMCs or a T cell subset sorted from them (not recorded which). The chain recombines TRBV7-2 with TRBJ2-3; 8 bases agree with TRBD2. This clonotype originated in a man younger than 30 who had mild COVID-19 (a few samples of this study predate the infection). Cell type and time point are not known. CDR3 DNA sequence: TGTGCCAGCAGCTGGAGAGTCCTAGCGGGTTTTCATAATTCTAGCACAGATACGCAGTATTTT. It yields the protein CASSWRVLAGFHNSSTDTQYF. The full variable domain, completed using reference TRBV7-2 and TRBJ2-3, is GAGVSQSPSNKVTEKGKDVELRCDPISGHTALYWYRQSLGQGLEFLIYFQGNSAPDKSGLPSDRFSAERTGGSVSTLTIQRTQQEDSAVYLCASSWRVLAGFHNSSTDTQYFGPGTRLTVL.